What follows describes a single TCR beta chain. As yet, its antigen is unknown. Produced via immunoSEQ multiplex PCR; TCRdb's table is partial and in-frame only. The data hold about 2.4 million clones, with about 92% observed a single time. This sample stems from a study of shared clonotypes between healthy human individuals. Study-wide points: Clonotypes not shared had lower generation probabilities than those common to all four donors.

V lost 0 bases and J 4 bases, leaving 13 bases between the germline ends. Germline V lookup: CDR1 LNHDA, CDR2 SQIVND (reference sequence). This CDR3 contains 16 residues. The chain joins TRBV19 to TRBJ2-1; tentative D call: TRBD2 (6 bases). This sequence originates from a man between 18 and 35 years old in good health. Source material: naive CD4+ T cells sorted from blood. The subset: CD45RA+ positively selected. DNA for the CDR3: TGTGCCAGTAGTATAGAATACGGGAGTTGGTACAATGAGCAGTTCTTC. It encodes CASSIEYGSWYNEQFF.